This record concerns one T cell receptor (beta chain) sequence. What it binds is not known. Germline V lookup: CDR1 SGHNT, CDR2 YYREEE (reference sequence). The V segment lost 0 bases and the J segment 0 bases; nucleotides outside the gene matches: 4. This CDR3 is 16 amino acids long. This sample is part of a study of OX40 agonist ivuxolimab in advanced cancers. About the research overall: Age averaged about 60 years (range roughly 20 to 90), and less than 85% were male. General study results and limits: Fewer expanded clones were found on average in CD4+ than in CD8+ T cells. At 0.1 to 3.0 mg/kg and by week 6, clonal expansion occurred in CD4+ and CD8+ blood T cells.

Measured with immunoSEQ multiplex PCR; TCRdb has only the in-frame clones, and not every one. The sample has more than 60,000 clones, 85% seen once. The investigators sampled blood at baseline, at cycle 4 day 1, and at cycle 7 day 1. This receptor was identified in an adult with an advanced solid tumor such as melanoma, head and neck, liver or kidney cancer. Sequencing used CD4+ or CD8+ T cells sorted from blood, obtained in a trial of the OX40 agonist ivuxolimab. This chain connects TRBV5-4 to TRBJ2-3; TRBD2 agrees at 7 bases. The DNA for the CDR3 is TGTGCCAGCAGCTTGGCAAGCGGGGTGAGCACAGATACGCAGTATTTT. Translated, it gives CASSLASGVSTDTQYF. The full variable domain, completed using reference TRBV5-4 and TRBJ2-3, is ETGVTQSPTHLIKTRGQQVTLRCSSQSGHNTVSWYQQALGQGPQFIFQYYREEENGRGNFPPRFSGLQFPNYSSELNVNALELDDSALYLCASSLASGVSTDTQYFGPGTRLTVL.